The 11 T cell receptor beta chains below were found in one sample sequenced in a study of cytomegalovirus exposure and HLA in healthy donors. Researchers ran the PCR with 60 Vbeta and 13 Jbeta primers. Repertoires were generated with immunoSEQ multiplex PCR, while TCRdb's copy carries only in-frame clones and drops some. This sample carries about 65,000 clones, less than 65% of them seen once, and the ten largest clones take around 3%. Sequencing input: PBMCs. These receptors all come from a young man in good health and CMV-seronegative.

The V call is TRBV2, the J call TRBJ2-5, with 8 nucleotides matching TRBD2. The trim removed 7 bases at V and 5 bases at J, leaving 12 bases unmatched. The CDR3 length is 15 residues. Germline lookup yields CDR1 SNHLY and CDR2 FYNNEI. CDR3 in DNA: TGTGCCAGCACAACGGGACTAGGACTCGTCGAGACCCAGTACTTC. It is translated as CASTTGLGLVETQYF.

The V call is TRBV6-5, the J call TRBJ2-1, with 8 positions matching TRBD1. V lost 7 bases to trimming and J lost 2 bases; unmatched junction nucleotides: 7. Germline assignment: CDR1 MNHEY and CDR2 SVGAGI. The CDR3 sequence is 15 residues long. CDR3 loop: CASTIGTGPYNEQFF. The CDR3 DNA follows: TGTGCCAGCACAATCGGGACAGGACCCTACAATGAGCAGTTCTTC.

The CDR3, as DNA: TGTGCCTGGAGCCGCGGTGGCACTGAAGCTTTCTTT. Translated, it gives CAWSRGGTEAFF. This chain links TRBV30 with TRBJ1-1, with D unclear. The CDR3 spans 12 residues. V dropped 3 bases and J dropped 4 bases, with 9 bases sitting between them. Germline CDR1 is GTSNPN and CDR2 is SVGIG (reference sequence).

This rearrangement joins TRBV2 to TRBJ1-5; TRBD1 might be the D (5 bases). CDR1 is SNHLY and CDR2 is FYNNEI in the germline V gene. The CDR3 runs to 15 residues. V dropped 3 bases and J dropped 1 base, with 10 bases sitting between them. CDR3 coding DNA: TGTGCCAGCAGTGAGGGGGGTAACAGCAATCAGCCCCAGCATTTT. Amino acids: CASSEGGNSNQPQHF.

The chain links TRBV9 to TRBJ2-1, with 12 bases identical to TRBD2. CDR3 size: 15 residues. Germline V gene data show CDR1 as SGDLS and CDR2 as YYNGEE. V gave up 0 bases and J gave up 8 bases; unmatched junction bases: 3. The CDR3 sequence: CASSVASGGAYEQFF. The CDR3 DNA follows: TGTGCCAGCAGCGTAGCTAGCGGGGGGGCATATGAGCAGTTCTTC.

The chain couples TRBV25-1 to TRBJ1-3; D remains unclear. Trimming removed 4 bases from V and 0 bases from J, with 19 bases in between. The V gene's germline CDR1 is MGHDK and CDR2 SYGVNS. CDR3 size: 18 residues. The CDR3, as DNA: TGTGCCAGCAGTGCCCTTGGGGAGACTTGGAGCTCTGGAAACACCATATATTTT. It is translated as CASSALGETWSSGNTIYF.

The chain carries TRBV5-1 and TRBJ1-6; TRBD1 might be the D (5 bases). V was clipped by 0 bases and J by 8 bases, with 15 bases between them. The germline CDR1 and CDR2 sequences are SGHRS and YFSETQ. The CDR3 has 16 amino acids. CDR3: CASSLGQGTAYSPLHF. DNA of the CDR3: TGCGCCAGCAGCTTGGGTCAGGGAACGGCTTATTCACCCCTCCACTTT.

On this clone: The junction and the germline gene differ at one end; a read error may be behind it. V usage is TRBV29-1 and J usage is TRBJ1-1; tentative D call: TRBD1 (5 bases). This CDR3 has 12 residues. Germline values: CDR1 SQVTM, CDR2 ANQGSEA. Here the CDR3 DNA reads TGCAGCGTCGAAGGGGAGGACACTGAAGCTTTCTTT. Protein: CSVEGEDTEAFF.

This rearrangement joins TRBV20-1 to TRBJ1-1; D gene unclear. In germline, CDR1 is DFQATT, CDR2 SNEGSKA (reference sequence). The CDR3 is 11 amino acids. V was trimmed by 5 bases and J by 0 bases, leaving 4 bases between them. The CDR3 DNA reads as TGCAGTGCTTATCTGAACACTGAAGCTTTCTTT. Translated: CSAYLNTEAFF.

This clone was seen a handful of times. This rearrangement joins TRBV27 to TRBJ2-2; no reliable D call. The length of the CDR3 is 13 residues. Germline CDR1 MNHEY, CDR2 SMNVEV (reference sequence). V was trimmed by 5 bases and J by 7 bases, leaving 11 bases between them. For the CDR3, the DNA is TGTGCCAGCAGTGCCTCTTCGGTCGGGGAGCTGTTTTTT. It is translated as CASSASSVGELFF.

This sequence joins TRBV6-5 and TRBJ2-7; 11 positions agree with TRBD2. V lost 4 bases and J lost 3; bases outside the gene matches: 8. Germline CDR1 reads MNHEY; CDR2 reads SVGAGI. This CDR3 region has 16 residues. The CDR3 DNA is TGTGCCAGCAGTTCTCCCGGGACTAGCGGCCTCTACGAGCAGTACTTC. Its protein is CASSSPGTSGLYEQYF.